This T cell receptor beta chain was sequenced for a study of cytomegalovirus exposure and HLA in healthy donors. Study-wide context: Early release data held about 92 million unique TCRs from HLA-typed donors.

Study results and caveats: Most TCR sequences proved rare, with some public TCRs found in many donors. Earlier analysis yielded a pattern in which most TCR beta V segments were productive about 90% or about 30% of the time. CMV serostatus was the sole immune exposure data available.

Germline V gene sequence: CDR1 MNHEY, CDR2 SVGAGI. The ends lost 5 bases at V and 4 bases at J; junction bases unmatched: 6. CDR3 size: 14 residues. The PCR made use of 60 Vbeta and 13 Jbeta primers. Using immunoSEQ multiplex PCR, the repertoire was profiled, and TCRdb retains in-frame clones only, with some absent. The sample gives approximately 140,000 clones, approximately 80% of which show up once; about 13% is in the top ten. With regard to this clone: The antigen remains unidentified.

Material for sequencing was PBMCs. The clonotype was recovered from a middle-aged man in good health and CMV-seropositive. This chain links TRBV6-5 with TRBJ1-1; 8 bases match TRBD1. The CDR3 nucleotides are TGTGCCAGCAGTACCCGGCAGGGGGCCACTGAAGCTTTCTTT. Translated, it gives CASSTRQGATEAFF.